The subject of this entry is one T cell receptor (beta chain). Time point specified: baseline, week 1 (first vaccination visit). As for treatment: pre-vaccination baseline after standard-of-care therapy. This entry belongs to a study of a mutant IDH1 vaccine in newly diagnosed glioma. Study-level information: Averaging approximately 40 years of age, treated patients were about 60% male and about 38% female. Beforehand, treatment had been radiotherapy, temozolomide, or both; the majority received both.

The germline CDR1 and CDR2 sequences are SGHAT and FQNNGV. This CDR3 is built from 16 residues. The V and J ends lost 0 bases and 3 bases, in that order; junction bases with no gene match: 3. TCRdb keeps only in-frame clones here, not all; method: immunoSEQ multiplex PCR. The sample has 24,000 or so clones; 90% to 95% are singletons. Sequenced material: PBMCs, taken from a glioma patient treated with radiotherapy, temozolomide or both. This TCR came from a man aged 40-49 years with glioma. The gene calls are TRBV11-2 and TRBJ2-1, with 9 bases aligning to TRBD2. CDR3 residues: CASSLDPAGGYNEQFF. The CDR3 region has the DNA TGTGCCAGCAGCTTAGACCCAGCGGGAGGCTACAATGAGCAGTTCTTC.